A selection of T cell receptor beta chains follows, all from one sample in a study of pediatric ulcerative colitis. The table came from immunoSEQ multiplex PCR; TCRdb's copy has only in-frame clones and leaves some out. This table has 30,000 or so clones, around 80% appearing once. The sample was gut tissue. These TCRs come from a boy younger than 18 with mild ulcerative colitis. Both conserved end residues are part of each CDR3. Each record gives: V gene, clone size, D gene, J gene, CDR3 protein, CDR3 DNA. A D gene is named only where the DNA matches it firmly. Not all rows give a size; the values are once, few, many and, for expanded clones, a class.

TRBV13	once	TRBD1	TRBJ2-5	CASSCTGTGGVEETQYF	TGTGCCAGCAGCTGTACCGGGACAGGGGGCGTGGAGGAGACCCAGTACTTC
TRBV6-5	-	-	TRBJ1-1	CASSYSADNMAFF	TGTGCCAGCAGTTACTCGGCGGACAACATGGCTTTCTTT
TRBV2	-	-	TRBJ2-1	CASRSVGYEQFF	TGTGCCAGCAGGTCTGTGGGGTATGAGCAGTTCTTC
TRBV4-2	-	TRBD2	TRBJ2-2	CASRVLAGDANTGELFF	TGTGCCAGCAGGGTTCTAGCGGGAGACGCGAACACCGGGGAGCTGTTTTTT
TRBV29-1	-	-	TRBJ1-2	CSVAEGGSYTF	TGCAGCGTTGCGGAGGGGGGGTCCTACACCTTC
TRBV10-3	-	TRBD1	TRBJ1-2	CAAWTGEVLGYTF	TGTGCCGCATGGACAGGGGAAGTATTAGGCTACACCTTC
TRBV9	once	TRBD1	TRBJ1-1	CASSVRPTGIAFF	TGTGCCAGCAGCGTAAGACCGACAGGGATAGCTTTCTTT
TRBV4-1	-	-	TRBJ2-4	CASSHPRGGDGKNIQYF	TGCGCCAGCAGCCACCCCAGGGGCGGTGATGGGAAAAACATTCAGTACTTC
TRBV11-3	-	TRBD2	TRBJ2-1	CASSSGEGEQFF	TGTGCCAGCAGCTCCGGGGAGGGGGAGCAGTTCTTC
TRBV10-2	-	-	TRBJ1-1	CATQRWGINTEAFF	TGCGCCACCCAAAGGTGGGGAATCAACACTGAAGCTTTCTTT
TRBV7-2	few	TRBD1	TRBJ1-2	CASSYTGTGNGYTF	TGTGCCAGCAGCTACACCGGGACAGGGAATGGCTACACCTTC
TRBV5-6	-	-	TRBJ2-7	CASSLASHYEQYF	TGTGCCAGCAGCTTGGCCAGCCACTACGAGCAGTACTTC
TRBV18	-	TRBD1	TRBJ1-2	CASSLSQGARGYTF	TGTGCCAGCTCACTCTCGCAGGGGGCGCGTGGCTACACCTTC
TRBV2	-	-	TRBJ2-3	CASSYGGGLSYRLTDTQYF	TGTGCCAGCAGTTACGGCGGGGGCCTGTCTTATCGCCTCACAGATACGCAGTATTTT